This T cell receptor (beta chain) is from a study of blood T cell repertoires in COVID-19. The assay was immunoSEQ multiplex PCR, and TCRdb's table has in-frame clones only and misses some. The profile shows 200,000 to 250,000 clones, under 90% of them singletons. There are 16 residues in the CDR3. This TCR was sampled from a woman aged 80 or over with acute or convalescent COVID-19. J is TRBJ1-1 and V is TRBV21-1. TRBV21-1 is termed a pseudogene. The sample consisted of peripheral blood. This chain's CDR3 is CASSKSGDPEGTEAFF. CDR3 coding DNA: TGTGCCAGCAGCAAAAGCGGGGACCCCGAGGGCACTGAAGCTTTCTTT.